This T cell receptor (beta chain) was recovered during a study of T cells in Graves' hyperthyroidism and ophthalmopathy (dated by TCRdb to the late 2010s). The study in broad terms: Peripheral blood was sampled at the time of initial diagnosis, prior to any treatment. Prospective prediction of ophthalmopathy was tested in an independent validation cohort consisting of some 19 hyperthyroidism patients and approximately 16 patients who later progressed to ophthalmopathy. The 100 discovery patients were divided at random into training and test sets in a 7:3 ratio. To identify distinguishing TCR V-J signatures, a discovery cohort of around 100 patients was used, comprising some 45 with Graves' ophthalmopathy and some 60 with stable Graves' hyperthyroidism. Once sampling was done, hyperthyroidism patients were given methimazole at a starting dose of 30 mg daily, whereas ophthalmopathy patients were given high-dose intravenous methylprednisolone. In about 6 Graves' hyperthyroidism patients, the study also compared T-cell repertoires from thyroid tissue with T-cell repertoires from blood. According to the paper, TCR Vbeta CDR3 sequencing was carried out on over 130 peripheral blood samples, which came from 40 to 45 ophthalmopathy, under 80 hyperthyroidism and approximately 17 progressor patients.

The TCR beta CDR3 regions were amplified from RNA transcripts. The TCR CDR3 was subjected to a first round of RT-PCR using the HTBI primer set and the Qiagen OneStep RT-PCR kit. Libraries were constructed in a second round of multiplex PCR, after which size selection and purification were carried out. The libraries were sequenced on an Illumina HiSeq2000 using paired-end 100 bp reads. In the original analysis: Raw data were processed with SOAPnuke, discarding reads with adapters, uncalled bases, mean Phred below 15, or no exact constant-primer or identifier match. COPE v1.2.5 was used to merge the high-quality paired reads, and each unique nucleotide sequence was defined as a clonotype. MiTCR v1.1 was used to align clonotypes to the IMGT TRBV, TRBD and TRBJ reference segments. The analysis was restricted to V-J combinations with a frequency above 0.0001, which together covered about 99% of the repertoires. A TCS score was defined as the ratio of F50 (clonal expansion) to E x V (chaos), with BLOSUM62-based TCRdist applied between CDR3 peptides within each V-J. Welch's t-statistics and random forest reduced around 510 V-J features to 13, which were used in a naive Bayes classifier (R e1071). The public reads were reanalyzed by TCRdb: fastp trimming at Q25, MiXCR alignment, in-frame beta chains only. Rows are unified per CDR3 protein, each entry keeping the most common DNA and genes. The V and J calls here are based on TCRdb, not the publication. For this sample there are more than 300,000 distinct CDR3 sequences; around 13% appear just once. Jointly, the top ten make up 9% to 9.5% of the sample.

There are 14 amino acids in the CDR3, from cysteine to phenylalanine inclusive. Of all the DNA, just the CDR3 is kept, 42 bases in frame from base 1. The germline V gene encodes CDR1 LGHDT and CDR2 YNNKEL (reference sequence). Graves' hyperthyroidism was defined as stable when no progression to ophthalmopathy occurred over 18 months of follow-up. Hyperthyroidism patients were newly diagnosed, had a disease duration of under 2 months, and were aged 18 to 65 years. Any patient with an uncontrolled infection, another autoimmune disease, pregnancy or lactation was excluded. Diagnoses were based on clinical symptoms, serum thyroxine and TRAb, thyroid ultrasound and orbital computed tomography. PBMCs were separated from about 10 ml of fresh peripheral blood using Ficoll-Paque density gradient centrifugation. Trizol reagent was used to extract total RNA, and RNA quality was then checked on an Agilent 2100 Bioanalyzer.

Remarks on this clonotype: It lacks a known antigen. A clone one base away is much larger, so this may be a read error.

Broad study findings and their caveats: Blood samples also contained most of the expanded thyroid clonotypes (frequency above 0.001), which suggests that blood repertoires may reflect thyroid immune responses. In validation, the model predicted progression to ophthalmopathy with just under 71% sensitivity and approximately 72% specificity, a median of about 6.7 months before onset. Sample size was not statistically predetermined, and investigators were not blinded to group allocation. In cross-validation, a model built on a 13 V-J signature told ophthalmopathy apart from stable hyperthyroidism with approximately 90% sensitivity and roughly 81% specificity, and in testing the same model reached 80%/75%.

This clonotype was sampled from a woman between 18 and 29 years old with Graves' hyperthyroidism. The chain is encoded by TRBV3-1 joined to TRBJ2-3, and TRBD1 matches 8 of the central bases. The sample taken for sequencing was blood. The DNA reads TGTGTCAGCAGCCAAGGACAGGGAGCAGATACGCAGTATTTT. It translates as CVSSQGQGADTQYF.